These 30 T cell receptor beta chains originate from one sample sequenced in a study of regulatory T cells in long-lasting Graves disease (dated by TCRdb to about 2021). Library creation used multiplex PCR. The run used an Illumina HiSeq 4000. CDR3 regions were amplified by Arm-PCR with iRepertoire HTBI primers to construct TCR beta libraries. TCRdb ran its own pipeline on the public reads, namely fastp trimming at Q25 and MiXCR clone calling, and kept in-frame beta chains. Under each unique CDR3 protein, matching rows form one entry showing the most common genes and DNA. In this sample the table shows hundreds of thousands of distinct CDR3 sequences, 16% of which occur a single time. The ten largest account for 18% of the sample. This sample's time point label indicates: newly diagnosed GD, antithyroid drugs for less than 3 months. For both TCR sequencing and RNA sequencing, RNA was extracted from PBMCs using TRIzol.

The sample was also reused in another study, on T cells in Graves' hyperthyroidism and ophthalmopathy.

Here the sequenced sample was peripheral blood mononuclear cells (PBMCs), taken at new diagnosis, from a patient treated with antithyroid drugs. The source of these receptors is a woman aged 25 to 39 with Graves disease. Donor details come from another sample of the same person, matched by shared clones.

This clonotype has at least ten counts. The genes are TRBV11-2 and TRBJ2-7; 9 bases align to TRBD2. The V gene end was trimmed by 5 bases and the J gene end by 3 bases; junction bases not matched to a gene: 8. The CDR3 extends over 15 amino acids. Looked up from germline, CDR1 is SGHAT and CDR2 is FQNNGV. The CDR3 spells CASSPSTSGVYEQYF. The CDR3 region has the DNA TGTGCCAGCAGCCCATCGACTAGCGGAGTCTACGAGCAGTACTTC.

The table lists this clonotype with a few counts. A much larger clone lies a single base off, so this may be a read error. The chain is built from TRBV2 and TRBJ1-5; D might be TRBD1 (5 bases). Germline lookup yields CDR1 SNHLY and CDR2 FYNNEI. V shed 2 bases and J shed 1 base, with 9 bases lying between them. The length of the CDR3 is 15 residues. The CDR3 is CASSERGLSNQPQHF. The CDR3 coding sequence is TGTGCCAGCAGTGAACGGGGGTTAAGCAATCAGCCCCAGCATTTT. The complete variable domain, with remaining parts taken from reference TRBV2 and TRBJ1-5, reads EPEVTQTPSHQVTQMGQEVILRCVPISNHLYFYWYRQILGQKVEFLVSFYNNEISEKSEIFDDQFSVERPDGSNFTLKIRSTKLEDSAMYFCASSERGLSNQPQHFGDGTRLSIL.

In its sample, this clonotype was seen a few times. J is TRBJ2-3 and V is TRBV14; 15 nucleotides line up with TRBD2. Germline V CDR1 and CDR2: SGHDN, FVKESK. V was clipped by 1 base and J by 4 bases; unmatched bases: 6. The CDR3 runs 18 residues. CDR3 in amino acids: CASSQAGLAGGFADTQYF. The CDR3 DNA sequence: TGTGCCAGCAGCCAAGCGGGACTAGCGGGAGGATTCGCAGATACGCAGTATTTT.

This clonotype was observed a few times. The V and J genes are TRBV20-1 and TRBJ2-1; unclear D gene. Deletions cut 5 bases from V and 5 bases from J, with 4 bases between. Germline CDR1 DFQATT, CDR2 SNEGSKA (reference sequence). The CDR3 is made up of 10 amino acids. CDR3 DNA: TGCAGTGCTGAAAACAATGAGCAGTTCTTC. The encoded protein is CSAENNEQFF.

This clonotype was counted between two and nine times. The genes are TRBV5-1 and TRBJ1-2; D is perhaps TRBD1 (6 bases). Germline CDR1 SGHRS, CDR2 YFSETQ. With 2 bases removed from V and 6 bases from J, the gap between germline ends came to 8 bases. The CDR3 runs to 12 residues. The CDR3 loop reads CASSLYRDGYTF. The CDR3, as DNA: TGCGCCAGCAGCTTATACAGGGATGGCTACACCTTC.

This clonotype showed up just a few times. The V and J genes are TRBV10-3 and TRBJ1-1, with D tentatively TRBD1 (6 bases). The germline V and J ends were trimmed by 6 bases and 4 bases, with 12 bases remaining between them. Germline CDR1 reads ENHRY; CDR2 reads SYGVKD. The CDR3 runs 13 residues. The CDR3, as DNA: TGTGCCATCAGGTCGGGGGCGGGCACTGAAGCTTTCTTT. Translating gives CAIRSGAGTEAFF.

There are many counts of this clonotype. The chain recombines TRBV2 with TRBJ2-1; D may match TRBD1 or TRBD2 (5 bases each). The germline gives CDR1 SNHLY, CDR2 FYNNEI. The CDR3 loop spans 16 amino acids. Deletions cut 6 bases from V and 0 bases from J, with 15 bases between. Written as DNA, the CDR3 is TGTGCCAGCAGGCCGGGACCGCCTTTCTCCTACAATGAGCAGTTCTTC. Translated, it gives CASRPGPPFSYNEQFF.

V is TRBV20-1 and J is TRBJ1-5, with unresolved D. This CDR3 spans 14 amino acids. Germline V gene lookup returns CDR1 DFQATT and CDR2 SNEGSKA (reference sequence). V lost 6 bases to trimming and J lost 0 bases, with 12 bases between them. The CDR3 spells CSASGLNSNQPQHF. The DNA for the CDR3 is TGCAGTGCGTCCGGACTTAATAGCAATCAGCCCCAGCATTTT.

This chain links TRBV9 with TRBJ2-5; 14 bases are shared with TRBD2. Germline V gene lookup returns CDR1 SGDLS and CDR2 YYNGEE. V was pared by 0 bases and J by 5 bases, with 6 bases of the junction left unmatched. CDR3 length: 17 amino acids. The CDR3: CASSVEGLAGVGETQYF. The CDR3 coding sequence is TGTGCCAGCAGCGTAGAGGGACTAGCGGGAGTGGGGGAGACCCAGTACTTC.

This clonotype was seen at least ten times. V is TRBV4-1 and J is TRBJ1-1, with D unclear. Germline CDR1 MGHRA, CDR2 YSYEKL. The CDR3 has 13 amino acids. Deletions cut 4 bases from V and 1 base from J, with 7 bases between. In DNA, the CDR3 is TGCGCCAGCAGCCTCACAAAGAACACTGAAGCTTTCTTT. Protein: CASSLTKNTEAFF.

A few counts support this clonotype. The chain uses TRBV24-1 and TRBJ2-6; no firm D call. This CDR3 has 15 residues. Trimming took off 5 bases at V and 0 bases at J, with 7 bases between the two ends. Germline V gene lookup returns CDR1 KGHDR and CDR2 SFDVKD. The CDR3 bases are TGTGCCACCAGTGCGGCCCCCTCTGGGGCCAACGTCCTGACTTTC. It codes for CATSAAPSGANVLTF.

This rearrangement joins TRBV6-1 to TRBJ2-7, with D possibly TRBD1 on 6 matching bases. The CDR3 is 14 amino acids. The germline gives CDR1 MNHNS, CDR2 SASEGT. V gave up 6 bases and J gave up 3 bases, with 15 bases separating them. CDR3 in amino acids: CASSRDRSLYEQYF. CDR3 nucleotide sequence: TGTGCCAGCAGCCGCGACAGGTCGCTCTACGAGCAGTACTTC.

This clonotype was observed a handful of times. This clone may be a read error of a much larger clone one base away. The chain joins TRBV2 to TRBJ1-2, with D maybe TRBD1 (6 bases). V shed 9 bases and J shed 7 bases, with 15 bases lying between them. This CDR3 is 12 amino acids long. The germline gives CDR1 SNHLY, CDR2 FYNNEI. DNA of the CDR3: TGTGCCAGTATACCACAGGGAAGTGGCTACACCTTC. Amino acids: CASIPQGSGYTF.

Ten or more counts support this clonotype. The chain uses TRBV28 and TRBJ1-1; maybe TRBD1 (5 bases). V gave up 3 bases and J gave up 4 bases, with 9 bases separating them. The CDR3 is made up of 13 amino acids. Germline loops: CDR1 MDHEN, CDR2 SYDVKM. The CDR3 nucleotides are TGTGCCAGCAGTTTTGCAGGGACCACTGAAGCTTTCTTT. This gives the protein CASSFAGTTEAFF.

This clonotype was seen repeatedly, ten times or more. The gene calls are TRBV6-1 and TRBJ2-7; 9 bases map to TRBD1. Germline-derived CDR1 and CDR2 are MNHNS and SASEGT. The V and J ends lost 6 bases and 4 bases, in that order; junction bases with no gene match: 4. CDR3 length equals 13 residues. This CDR3 reads CASRNRGQYEQYF. Here the CDR3 DNA reads TGTGCCAGCAGAAACAGGGGGCAGTACGAGCAGTACTTC.

This clonotype has a handful of counts. The CDR3 DNA sequence: TGTGCCAGCAGCTTAGCGGTGGACAGAAATGAGCAGTTCTTC. As protein: CASSLAVDRNEQFF. The V gene is TRBV7-9, the J gene TRBJ2-1, with D perhaps matching TRBD1 (6 bases). Germline loops: CDR1 SEHNR, CDR2 FQNEAQ (reference sequence). V was clipped by 0 bases and J by 7 bases, with 10 bases between them. The CDR3 extends over 14 amino acids.

On this clonotype itself: A single base separates this from a much larger clone, so it may be a read error. The chain carries TRBV6-1 and TRBJ2-7; TRBD2 agrees at 10 bases. The CDR3 has 20 amino acids. Unmatched junction bases numbered 21, after V lost 7 bases and J lost 0 bases. Germline V gene data show CDR1 as MNHNS and CDR2 as SASEGT. CDR3 in DNA: TGTGCCAGCACAAGAGCCTCCCGAGGGACTAGCGAGACGAGCTCCTACGAGCAGTACTTC. Translating it yields CASTRASRGTSETSSYEQYF.

The chain uses TRBV19 and TRBJ1-2; TRBD1 agrees at 7 bases. CDR3 length equals 14 residues. Trimming at V came to 5 bases and at J to 11 bases, leaving 14 bases not matched to a gene. Germline-derived CDR1 and CDR2 are LNHDA and SQIVND (reference sequence). CDR3 sequence: CASSPNSGTAIYTF. CDR3 sequence (DNA): TGTGCCAGTAGTCCAAACAGTGGGACAGCGATTTACACCTTC.

The rearrangement links TRBV7-9 to TRBJ1-4, with no clear D. With 6 bases removed from V and 0 bases from J, the gap between germline ends came to 11 bases. CDR3 length equals 15 residues. CDR1 is SEHNR, CDR2 FQNEAQ, per germline (reference sequence). This CDR3 is CASSKTWPTNEKLFF. The CDR3 DNA sequence: TGTGCCAGCAGTAAAACGTGGCCAACTAATGAAAAACTGTTTTTT.

This sequence joins TRBV7-8 and TRBJ2-4; D may be TRBD1 or TRBD2 (5 bases each). Germline V gives CDR1 SGHVS, CDR2 FQNEAQ. Trimming shortened V by 0 bases and J by 0 bases, and 15 bases separated the two germline ends. This CDR3 comprises 18 residues. CDR3 region: CASSLAGVRGLAKNIQYF. CDR3 DNA: TGTGCCAGCAGCTTAGCGGGGGTTCGGGGCCTAGCCAAAAACATTCAGTACTTC.

This chain connects TRBV9 to TRBJ2-5, with 13 bases aligning to TRBD2. CDR1 and CDR2 from the germline V gene are SGDLS and YYNGEE. Trimming at V came to 2 bases and at J to 2 bases, leaving 3 bases not matched to a gene. This CDR3 has 16 amino acids. As DNA, the CDR3 is TGTGCCAGCAGCGTGGGGACTAGCGGGGCTCAAGAGACCCAGTACTTC. This gives the protein CASSVGTSGAQETQYF. The whole variable domain, filled in from reference TRBV9 and TRBJ2-5, reads DSGVTQTPKHLITATGQRVTLRCSPRSGDLSVYWYQQSLDQGLQFLIQYYNGEERAKGNILERFSAQQFPDLHSELNLSSLELGDSALYFCASSVGTSGAQETQYFGPGTRLLVL.

The chain carries TRBV5-1 and TRBJ2-7; D gene uncertain. Germline CDR1 SGHRS, CDR2 YFSETQ. V lost 0 bases and J 4 bases, leaving 11 bases between the germline ends. CDR3 length equals 14 residues. In DNA form, the CDR3 reads TGCGCCAGCAGCTTGGAGCCCAGCTATTACGAGCAGTACTTC. This translates into CASSLEPSYYEQYF.

The chain employs TRBV27 and TRBJ2-1; 11 bases line up with TRBD1. This CDR3 region has 19 residues. V was pared by 7 bases and J by 0 bases, with 14 bases of the junction left unmatched. Germline lookup yields CDR1 MNHEY and CDR2 SMNVEV (reference sequence). CDR3: CASTPWTGGLVGSYNEQFF. CDR3 sequence (DNA): TGTGCCAGCACTCCATGGACAGGGGGCCTCGTGGGCTCCTACAATGAGCAGTTCTTC.

The chain has TRBV27 and TRBJ1-6; 7 nucleotides match TRBD1. The CDR3 totals 16 residues. Germline lookup yields CDR1 MNHEY and CDR2 SMNVEV (reference sequence). The V segment lost 6 bases and the J segment 5 bases; nucleotides outside the gene matches: 10. CDR3 DNA: TGTGCCAGCAGGGGAAAGACAGGGACGGATAATTCACCCCTCCACTTT. Amino acid sequence: CASRGKTGTDNSPLHF.

This clonotype has at least ten counts. The chain carries TRBV12-3 or TRBV12-4 and TRBJ2-5; D call uncertain. Trimming removed 5 bases from V and 1 base from J, with 11 bases in between. The length of the CDR3 is 14 residues. CDR3 in DNA: TGTGCCAGCAGTCGACGACACCTCCAAGAGACCCAGTACTTC. This translates into CASSRRHLQETQYF.

This clonotype showed up many times. The CDR3, as DNA: TGCAGTGCTAGAGTGGGGGGGTCGTCAGAGACCCAGTACTTC. Its translation is CSARVGGSSETQYF. This chain joins TRBV20-1 and TRBJ2-5; 7 bases fit TRBD2. This CDR3 is built from 14 residues. V trimming: 1 base; J trimming: 4 bases; junction bases outside the gene matches: 6. Germline CDR1 DFQATT, CDR2 SNEGSKA (reference sequence).

The rearrangement uses TRBV5-1 and TRBJ2-2; 7 bases are a match to TRBD1. Per germline, CDR1 SGHRS and CDR2 YFSETQ. J gave up 5 bases and V 2 bases, and 3 bases lay outside the gene matches. CDR3 length: 14 amino acids. CDR3: CASSLIQGTGELFF. In DNA form, the CDR3 reads TGCGCCAGCAGCTTAATACAGGGGACCGGGGAGCTGTTTTTT.

This clonotype was detected ten times or more. This chain joins TRBV7-9 and TRBJ2-7; no firm D call. CDR3 size: 8 residues. Trimming took off 5 bases at V and 10 bases at J, with 3 bases between the two ends. Germline V gene data show CDR1 as SEHNR and CDR2 as FQNEAQ (reference sequence). CDR3 region: CASSPQYF. The CDR3 DNA sequence: TGTGCCAGCAGCCCCCAGTACTTC.

The CDR3 here is CASNNRGRRDEQYF. The CDR3 nucleotides read TGTGCCAGCAACAACAGGGGCCGCAGAGACGAGCAGTACTTC. This sequence joins TRBV27 and TRBJ2-7, with 7 bases matching TRBD1. The V segment lost 7 bases and the J segment 5 bases; nucleotides outside the gene matches: 11. Germline V gives CDR1 MNHEY, CDR2 SMNVEV (reference sequence). The CDR3 has 14 residues.

In DNA, the CDR3 is TGTGCCTGGAGTGGACCTAGAGGTACGCAGTATTTT. This codes for CAWSGPRGTQYF. The rearrangement joins TRBV30 to TRBJ2-3; D is unresolved. V was cut by 1 base and J by 8 bases, with 10 bases left in between. The CDR3 loop spans 12 amino acids. Germline assignment: CDR1 GTSNPN and CDR2 SVGIG (reference sequence).